This TCR beta chain is drawn from a study of sequential checkpoint blockade in melanoma. Study background: Patients were randomized 1:1 to nivolumab-then-ipilimumab or ipilimumab-then-nivolumab first-line. After both sequences, patients received maintenance nivolumab.

Unmatched junction bases numbered 16, after V lost 6 bases and J lost 6 bases. Germline V gene data show CDR1 as ENHRY and CDR2 as SYGVKD. This CDR3 has 16 amino acids. The treatment denotes: randomized to nivolumab then ipilimumab (arm A) or the reverse (arm B). None of the patients previously received DNA-damaging chemotherapy. PBMC sorting kept live CD3+CD8+ cells without CD19 or CD56. The protocol was immunoSEQ multiplex PCR, while the TCRdb copy is restricted to in-frame clones and leaves out a portion. Of 9,500 to 15,000 clones in the sample, 70% to 85% were seen once. This clone was observed a few times.

The sequence was obtained from a human donor with melanoma. The sequencing here drew on CD8+ T cells sorted from blood (inferred from file names), taken from a patient given nivolumab and ipilimumab in sequence. This chain links TRBV10-3 with TRBJ1-2; 7 bases agree with TRBD1. The CDR3 nucleotides are TGTGCCATCAGCGAGAGCGATCAACAGGGGCTCGATGGCTACACCTTC. Protein: CAISESDQQGLDGYTF.